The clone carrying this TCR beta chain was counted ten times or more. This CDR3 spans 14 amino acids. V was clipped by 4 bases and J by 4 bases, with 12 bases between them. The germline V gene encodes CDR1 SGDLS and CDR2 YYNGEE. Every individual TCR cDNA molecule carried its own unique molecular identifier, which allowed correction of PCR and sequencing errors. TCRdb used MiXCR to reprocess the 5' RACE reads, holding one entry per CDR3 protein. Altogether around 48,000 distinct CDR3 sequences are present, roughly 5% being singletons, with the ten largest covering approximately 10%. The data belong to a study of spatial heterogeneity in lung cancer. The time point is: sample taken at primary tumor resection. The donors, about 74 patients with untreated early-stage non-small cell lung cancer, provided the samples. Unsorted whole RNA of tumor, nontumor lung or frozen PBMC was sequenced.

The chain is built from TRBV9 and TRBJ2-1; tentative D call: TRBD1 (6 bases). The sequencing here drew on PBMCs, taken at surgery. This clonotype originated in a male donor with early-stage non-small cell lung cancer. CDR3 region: CASSPRTAYNEQFF. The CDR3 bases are TGTGCCAGCAGCCCCCGGACAGCGTACAATGAGCAGTTCTTC.